The entry below describes one T cell receptor (beta chain). This clone's antigen is unknown. Base qualities are missing; no much larger clone stands one base away. The sample comes from a study of Ad26.COV2.S vaccination and SARS-CoV-2 variants (dated by TCRdb to the early 2020s). Describing the broader study: Vaccine-arm donors were drawn from COV1001, a multicentre, randomized, double-blind, placebo-controlled phase I-IIa trial of Ad26.COV2.S in healthy adults. Ad26.COV2.S was administered intramuscularly at 5 x 10^10 or 1 x 10^11 viral particles, either as a single shot or as two shots given 56 days apart. TCRbeta repertoire sequencing was used to assess the specificity and breadth of SARS-CoV-2-reactive T cell receptors after Ad26.COV2.S vaccination. A total of roughly 30 samples were included in the TCR-sequenced set, comprising approximately 20 Ad26.COV2.S vaccine recipients, 5 placebo recipients and 8 SARS-CoV-2 convalescent individuals. Trial participants were randomized into five groups of five: low-dose or high-dose Ad26.COV2.S given once or twice, or placebo on both occasions. Investigators remained blinded to trial group allocation during experiments and outcome assessment. Study-wide findings and limitations: The authors noted that the TCR breadth and depth analyses may have underestimated total T cell responses. Compared with placebo recipients, Ad26.COV2.S recipients showed higher spike-specific TCR breadth (P = 0.0014). Substantial breadth of spike-specific CD8+ and CD4+ T cell responses was reported after vaccination. The study was not powered to compare responses between vaccine doses or regimens. Comparable non-spike TCR breadth was observed between vaccine and placebo recipients, consistent with only spike being contained in the vaccine.

The immunoSEQ Assay was the method used to sequence TCRbeta CDR3 regions. After extraction, genomic DNA underwent amplification by bias-controlled multiplex PCR, followed by high-throughput sequencing. The published analysis was carried out like this. To quantify the absolute abundance of each unique TCRbeta CDR3 region, sequences were collapsed and filtered. Usable DNA was measured by amplifying reference genes present in all nucleated cells, and TCRbeta template counts were normalized to that usable DNA to estimate T cell fraction. Repertoire TCRs were annotated as SARS-CoV-2-specific when V gene, CDR3 amino acid sequence and J gene were exactly matched to a known reactive TCR set. MIRA supplied the reference SARS-CoV-2 TCR set, which was filtered for enrichment in COVID-19-positive ImmuneCODE repertoires so that public or cross-reactive TCRs were removed. Based on the MIRA antigens, annotated TCRs were further analysed at the level of specific ORF or position within ORF. Breadth was defined as annotated unique rearrangements over total unique productive rearrangements; depth was the summed frequency of those rearrangements. Two-sided Wilcoxon rank-sum tests were applied when comparing TCR breadth between groups. What TCRdb holds here is the immuneACCESS table cut down to in-frame rearrangements. Part of the clones is not present; checked against another copy, under half of the missing clones reflect an unresolved V gene, and the others are unexplained. D and trimming come from the DNA, and the V and J calls and clone size come from that table. This sample gives more than 400,000 clones in total; about nine tenths of them show up just once. The ten largest clones add up to roughly 4.3% of the sample.

In light of the paper, this sample's treatment or condition label describes: about 20 received Ad26.COV2.S at low or high dose, single or two shots; 5 received placebo; per-sample allocation not given. For vaccine and placebo recipients, the sequenced repertoires came from samples collected on day 63 after the first injection. Cohort 1b enrolled 25 adults aged 18-55 years at a single site in Boston, USA, between 29 July and 7 August 2020. Ad26.COV2.S was a replication-incompetent adenovirus type 26 vector that expressed a prefusion-stabilized SARS-CoV-2 spike protein derived from the original Wuhan strain. The CDR3 goes from the cysteine to the phenylalanine over 14 residues. The entry retains the CDR3 DNA only, 42 bases that are in frame from base 1. V is cut back by 0 bases and J by 9 bases, with 7 bases in the junction unmatched. The germline V gene specifies KGHSH as CDR1 and LQKENI as CDR2.

The material sequenced was peripheral blood, taken in a trial of Ad26.COV2.S vaccine versus placebo. This TCR derives from a person between 18 and 65 years old who received the Ad26.COV2.S COVID-19 vaccine or a placebo. The chain was built from TRBV18 and TRBJ2-5; 7 bases in between match TRBD2. The CDR3 reads as follows: CASSPPSREESQYF. The sequenced DNA: TGTGCCAGCTCACCACCGTCACGGGAGGAGTCCCAGTACTTC.